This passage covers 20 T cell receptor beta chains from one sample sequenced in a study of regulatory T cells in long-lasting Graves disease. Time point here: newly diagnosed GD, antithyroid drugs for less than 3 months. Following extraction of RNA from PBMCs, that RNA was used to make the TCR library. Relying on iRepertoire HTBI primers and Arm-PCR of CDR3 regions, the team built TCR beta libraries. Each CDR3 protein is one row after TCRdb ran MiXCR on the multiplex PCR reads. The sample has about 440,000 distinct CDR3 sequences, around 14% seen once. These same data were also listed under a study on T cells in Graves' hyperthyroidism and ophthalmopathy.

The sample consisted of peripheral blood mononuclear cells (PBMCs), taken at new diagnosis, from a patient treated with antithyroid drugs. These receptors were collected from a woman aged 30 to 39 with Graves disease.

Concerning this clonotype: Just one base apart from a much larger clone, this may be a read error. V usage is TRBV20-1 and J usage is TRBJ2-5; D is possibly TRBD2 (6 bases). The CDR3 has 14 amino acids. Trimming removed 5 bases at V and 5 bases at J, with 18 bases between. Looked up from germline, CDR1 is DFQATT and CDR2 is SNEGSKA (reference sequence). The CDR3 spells CSAPPGLDRETQYF. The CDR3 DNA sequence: TGCAGTGCTCCTCCGGGACTGGATCGCGAGACCCAGTACTTC.

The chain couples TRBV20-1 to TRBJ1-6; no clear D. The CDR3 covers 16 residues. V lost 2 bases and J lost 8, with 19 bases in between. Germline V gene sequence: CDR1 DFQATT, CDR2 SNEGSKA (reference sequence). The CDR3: CSARKFASSGDSPLHF. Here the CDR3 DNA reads TGCAGTGCTAGAAAATTCGCCTCGTCGGGAGATTCACCCCTCCACTTT.

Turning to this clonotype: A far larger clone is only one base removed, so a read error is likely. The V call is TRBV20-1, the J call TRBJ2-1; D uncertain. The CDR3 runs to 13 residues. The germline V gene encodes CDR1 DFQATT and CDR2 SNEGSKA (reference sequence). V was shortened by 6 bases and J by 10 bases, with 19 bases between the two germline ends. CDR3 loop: CSAHTSSSYEQFF. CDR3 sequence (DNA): TGCAGTGCCCACACATCGAGCTCCTACGAGCAGTTCTTC.

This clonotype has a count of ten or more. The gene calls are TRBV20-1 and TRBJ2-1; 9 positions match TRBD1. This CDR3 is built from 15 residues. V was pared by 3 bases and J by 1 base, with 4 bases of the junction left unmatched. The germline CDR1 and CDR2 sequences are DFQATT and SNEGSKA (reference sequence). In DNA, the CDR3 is TGCAGTGCTAGTGCGACAGGGGGTTCCTACAATGAGCAGTTCTTC. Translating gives CSASATGGSYNEQFF.

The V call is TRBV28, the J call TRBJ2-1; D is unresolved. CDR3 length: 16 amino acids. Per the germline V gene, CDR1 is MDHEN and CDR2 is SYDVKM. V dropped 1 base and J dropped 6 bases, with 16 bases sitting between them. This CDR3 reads CASSLSGRLGINEQFF. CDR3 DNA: TGTGCCAGCAGTTTATCCGGGCGGCTAGGGATCAATGAGCAGTTCTTC.

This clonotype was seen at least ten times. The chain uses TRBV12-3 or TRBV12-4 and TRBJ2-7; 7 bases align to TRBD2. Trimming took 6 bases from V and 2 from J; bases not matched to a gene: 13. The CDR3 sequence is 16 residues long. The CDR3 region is CASSSPGGGGTYEQYF. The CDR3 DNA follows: TGTGCCAGCAGCTCACCTGGGGGGGGAGGCACCTACGAGCAGTACTTC.

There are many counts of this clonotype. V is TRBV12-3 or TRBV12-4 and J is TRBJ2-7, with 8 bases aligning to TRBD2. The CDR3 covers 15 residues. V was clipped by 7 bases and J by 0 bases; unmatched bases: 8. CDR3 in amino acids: CASKTSGKSSYEQYF. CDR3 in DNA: TGTGCCAGCAAAACTAGCGGAAAAAGCTCCTACGAGCAGTACTTC.

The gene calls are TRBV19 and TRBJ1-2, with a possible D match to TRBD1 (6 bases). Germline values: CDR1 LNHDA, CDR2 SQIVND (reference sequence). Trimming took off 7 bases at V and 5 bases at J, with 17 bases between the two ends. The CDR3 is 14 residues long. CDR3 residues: CASIGRGQHYGYTF. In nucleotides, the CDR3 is TGTGCCAGTATTGGGCGGGGGCAGCATTATGGCTACACCTTC.

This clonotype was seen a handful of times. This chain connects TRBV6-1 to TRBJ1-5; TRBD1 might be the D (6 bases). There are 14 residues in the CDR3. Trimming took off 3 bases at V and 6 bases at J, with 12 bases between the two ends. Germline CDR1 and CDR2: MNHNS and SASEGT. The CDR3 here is CASSDRGESQPQHF. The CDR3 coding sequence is TGTGCCAGCAGTGACAGGGGTGAAAGTCAGCCCCAGCATTTT.

The CDR3 nucleotides are TGTGCCAGTACCCCCGGCCGGAATAATTCACCCCTCCACTTT. Translated, it gives CASTPGRNNSPLHF. The rearrangement joins TRBV19 to TRBJ1-6, with D unclear. The CDR3 is 14 residues long. In germline, CDR1 is LNHDA, CDR2 SQIVND (reference sequence). V gave up 7 bases and J gave up 5 bases, with 12 bases separating them. The whole variable domain, filled in from reference TRBV19 and TRBJ1-6, reads DGGITQSPKYLFRKEGQNVTLSCEQNLNHDAMYWYRQDPGQGLRLIYYSQIVNDFQKGDIAEGYSVSREKKESFPLTVTSAQKNPTAFYLCASTPGRNNSPLHFGNGTRLTVT.

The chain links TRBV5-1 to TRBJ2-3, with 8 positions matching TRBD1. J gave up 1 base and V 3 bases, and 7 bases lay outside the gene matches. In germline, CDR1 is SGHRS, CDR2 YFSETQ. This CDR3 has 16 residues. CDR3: CASSSRGTGRTDTQYF. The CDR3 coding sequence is TGCGCCAGCAGCTCAAGAGGGACAGGCCGCACAGATACGCAGTATTTT.

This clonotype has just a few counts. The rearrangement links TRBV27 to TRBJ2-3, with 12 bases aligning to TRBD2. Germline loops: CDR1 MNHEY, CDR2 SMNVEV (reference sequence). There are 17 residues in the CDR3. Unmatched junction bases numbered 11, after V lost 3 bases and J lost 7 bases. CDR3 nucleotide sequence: TGTGCCAGCAGTTTGATTTCTAGCGGGAGGGGCACGAATACGCAGTATTTT. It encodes CASSLISSGRGTNTQYF.

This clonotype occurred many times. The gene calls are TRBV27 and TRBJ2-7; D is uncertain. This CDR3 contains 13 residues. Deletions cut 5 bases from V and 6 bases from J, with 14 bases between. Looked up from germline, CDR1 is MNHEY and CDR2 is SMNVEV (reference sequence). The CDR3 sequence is CASSKGRVSEQYF. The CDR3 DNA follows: TGTGCCAGCAGTAAGGGTAGGGTTAGCGAGCAGTACTTC.

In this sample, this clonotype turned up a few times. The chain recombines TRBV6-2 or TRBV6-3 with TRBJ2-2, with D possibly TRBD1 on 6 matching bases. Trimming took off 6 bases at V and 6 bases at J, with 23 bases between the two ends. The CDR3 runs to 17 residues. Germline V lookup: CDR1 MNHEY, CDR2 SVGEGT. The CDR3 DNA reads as TGTGCCAGCAGGCAAACTCGAACAGGGTACGGGGCCGGGGAGCTGTTTTTT. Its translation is CASRQTRTGYGAGELFF.

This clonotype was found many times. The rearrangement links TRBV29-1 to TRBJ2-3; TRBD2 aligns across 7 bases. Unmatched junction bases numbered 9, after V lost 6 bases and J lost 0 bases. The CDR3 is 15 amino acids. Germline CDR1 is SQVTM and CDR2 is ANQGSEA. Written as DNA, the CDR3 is TGCAGCGTGGGCATGGGAGGGGTTAGCACAGATACGCAGTATTTT. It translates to CSVGMGGVSTDTQYF.

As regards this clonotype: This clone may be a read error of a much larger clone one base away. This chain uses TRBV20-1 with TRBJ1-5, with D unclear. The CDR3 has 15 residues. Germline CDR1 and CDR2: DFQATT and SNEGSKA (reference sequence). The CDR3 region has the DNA TGCAGTGCGTCCGTCGAATGGGCAGCAAATCAGCCCCAGCGTTTT. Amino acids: CSASVEWAANQPQRF.

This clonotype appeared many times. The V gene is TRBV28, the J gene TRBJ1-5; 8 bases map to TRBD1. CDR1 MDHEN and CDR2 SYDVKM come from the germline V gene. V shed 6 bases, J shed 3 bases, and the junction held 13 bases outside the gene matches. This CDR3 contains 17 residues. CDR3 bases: TGTGCCAGCAGCTCCGGAACAGGGGGGGTGAACAATCAGCCCCAGCATTTT. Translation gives CASSSGTGGVNNQPQHF.

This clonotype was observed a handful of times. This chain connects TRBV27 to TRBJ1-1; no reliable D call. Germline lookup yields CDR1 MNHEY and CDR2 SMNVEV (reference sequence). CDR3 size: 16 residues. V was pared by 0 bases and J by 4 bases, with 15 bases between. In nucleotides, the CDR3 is TGTGCCAGCAGTTTATCTTCGGGTTATGTAGGCACTGAAGCTTTCTTT. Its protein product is CASSLSSGYVGTEAFF.

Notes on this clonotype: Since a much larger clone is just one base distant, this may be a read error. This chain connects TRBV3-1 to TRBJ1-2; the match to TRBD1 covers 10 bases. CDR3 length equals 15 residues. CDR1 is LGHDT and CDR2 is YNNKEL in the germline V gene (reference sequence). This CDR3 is CVSSQGTGDFYGYTF. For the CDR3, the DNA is TGTGTCAGCAGCCAAGGGACAGGGGACTTTTATGGCTACACCTTC.

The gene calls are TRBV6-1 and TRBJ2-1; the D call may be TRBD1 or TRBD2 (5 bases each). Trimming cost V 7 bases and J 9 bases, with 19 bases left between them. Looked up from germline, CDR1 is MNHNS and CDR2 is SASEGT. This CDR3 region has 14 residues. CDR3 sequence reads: CASTRGTKVGEQFF. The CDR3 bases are TGTGCCAGCACCCGGGGCACCAAGGTGGGTGAGCAGTTCTTC.